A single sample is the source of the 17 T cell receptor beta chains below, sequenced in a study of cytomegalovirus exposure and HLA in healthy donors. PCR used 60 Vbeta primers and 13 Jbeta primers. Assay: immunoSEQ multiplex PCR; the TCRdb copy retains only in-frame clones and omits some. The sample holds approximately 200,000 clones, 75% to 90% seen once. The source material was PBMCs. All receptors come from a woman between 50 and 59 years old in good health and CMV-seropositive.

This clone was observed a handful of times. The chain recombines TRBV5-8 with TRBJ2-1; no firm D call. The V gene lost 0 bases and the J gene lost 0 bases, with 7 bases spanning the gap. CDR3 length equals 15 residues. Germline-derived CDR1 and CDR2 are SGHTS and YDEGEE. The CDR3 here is CASSLGMSSYNEQFF. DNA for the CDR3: TGTGCCAGCAGCTTGGGCATGAGCTCCTACAATGAGCAGTTCTTC.

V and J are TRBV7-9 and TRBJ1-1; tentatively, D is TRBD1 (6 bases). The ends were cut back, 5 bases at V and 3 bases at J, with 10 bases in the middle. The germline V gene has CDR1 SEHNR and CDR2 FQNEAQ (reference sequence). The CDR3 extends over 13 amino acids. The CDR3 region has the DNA TGTGCCAGCAGCCGGACAGCAGACACTGAAGCTTTCTTT. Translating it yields CASSRTADTEAFF. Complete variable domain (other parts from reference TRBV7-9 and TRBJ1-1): DTGVSQNPRHKITKRGQNVTFRCDPISEHNRLYWYRQTLGQGPEFLTYFQNEAQLEKSRLLSDRFSAERPKGSFSTLEIQRTEQGDSAMYLCASSRTADTEAFFGQGTRLTVV.

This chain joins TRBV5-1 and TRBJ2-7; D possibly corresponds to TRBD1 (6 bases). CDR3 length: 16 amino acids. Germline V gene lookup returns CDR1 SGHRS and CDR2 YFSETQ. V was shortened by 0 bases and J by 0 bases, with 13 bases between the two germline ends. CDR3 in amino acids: CASSLAPDRSSYEQYF. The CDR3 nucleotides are TGCGCCAGCAGCTTGGCCCCGGACAGAAGCTCCTACGAGCAGTACTTC.

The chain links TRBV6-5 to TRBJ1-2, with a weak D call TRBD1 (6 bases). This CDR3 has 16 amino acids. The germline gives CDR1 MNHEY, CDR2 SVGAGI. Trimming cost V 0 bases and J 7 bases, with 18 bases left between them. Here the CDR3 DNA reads TGTGCCAGCAGTTACTCGAAGGGGGGGGCGTTTAGTGGCTACACCTTC. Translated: CASSYSKGGAFSGYTF.

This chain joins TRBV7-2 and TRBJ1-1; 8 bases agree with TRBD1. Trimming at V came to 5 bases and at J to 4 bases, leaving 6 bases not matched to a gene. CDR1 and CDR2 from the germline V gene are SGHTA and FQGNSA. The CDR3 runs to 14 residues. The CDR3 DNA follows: TGTGCCAGCAGCCTGACAGGGGTGGCCACTGAAGCTTTCTTT. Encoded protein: CASSLTGVATEAFF.

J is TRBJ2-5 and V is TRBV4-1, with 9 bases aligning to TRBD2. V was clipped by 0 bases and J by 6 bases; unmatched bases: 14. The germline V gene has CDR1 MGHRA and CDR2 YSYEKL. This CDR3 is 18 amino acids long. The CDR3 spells CASSQEAAGAGGLKTQYF. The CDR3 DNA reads TGCGCCAGCAGCCAAGAAGCCGCGGGGGCGGGGGGGCTGAAGACCCAGTACTTC.

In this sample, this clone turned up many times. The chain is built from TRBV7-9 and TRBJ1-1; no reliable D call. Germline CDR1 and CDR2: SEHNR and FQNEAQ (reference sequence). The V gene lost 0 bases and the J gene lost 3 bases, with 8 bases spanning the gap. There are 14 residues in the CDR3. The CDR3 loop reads CASSLAQSHTEAFF. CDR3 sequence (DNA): TGTGCCAGCAGCTTAGCGCAGTCACACACTGAAGCTTTCTTT.

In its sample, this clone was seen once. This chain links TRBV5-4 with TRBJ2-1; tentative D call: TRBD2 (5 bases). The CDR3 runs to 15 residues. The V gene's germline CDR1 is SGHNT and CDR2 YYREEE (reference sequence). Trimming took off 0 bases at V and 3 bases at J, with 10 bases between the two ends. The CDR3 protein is CASSLGGNGYNEQFF. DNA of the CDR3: TGTGCCAGCAGCTTGGGAGGGAATGGCTACAATGAGCAGTTCTTC.

The CDR3 sequence: CASSQEVGNQETQYF. Here the CDR3 DNA reads TGCGCCAGCAGCCAAGAAGTGGGCAACCAAGAGACCCAGTACTTC. This sequence joins TRBV4-3 and TRBJ2-5; D call uncertain. Germline CDR1 reads LGHNA; CDR2 reads YSLEER. This CDR3 is built from 15 residues. Trimming took off 0 bases at V and 0 bases at J, with 8 bases between the two ends.

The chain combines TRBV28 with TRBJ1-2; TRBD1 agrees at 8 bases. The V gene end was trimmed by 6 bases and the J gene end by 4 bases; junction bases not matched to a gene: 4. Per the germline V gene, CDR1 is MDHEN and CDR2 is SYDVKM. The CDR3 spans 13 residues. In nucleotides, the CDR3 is TGTGCCAGCAGCAGGGGGCCGAGCTATGGCTACACCTTC. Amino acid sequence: CASSRGPSYGYTF.

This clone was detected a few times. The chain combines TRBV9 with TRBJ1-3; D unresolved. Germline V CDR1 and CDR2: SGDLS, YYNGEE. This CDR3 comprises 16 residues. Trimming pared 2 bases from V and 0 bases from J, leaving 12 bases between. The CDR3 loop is CASSVDIGVSGNTIYF. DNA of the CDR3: TGTGCCAGCAGCGTCGACATAGGCGTCTCTGGAAACACCATATATTTT.

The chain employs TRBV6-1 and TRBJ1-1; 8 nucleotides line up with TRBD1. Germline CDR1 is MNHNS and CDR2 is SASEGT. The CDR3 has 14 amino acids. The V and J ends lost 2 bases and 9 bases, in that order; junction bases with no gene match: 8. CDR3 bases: TGTGCCAGCAGTGAATGGACAGGGTCCGGTCAAGCTTTCTTT. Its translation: CASSEWTGSGQAFF.

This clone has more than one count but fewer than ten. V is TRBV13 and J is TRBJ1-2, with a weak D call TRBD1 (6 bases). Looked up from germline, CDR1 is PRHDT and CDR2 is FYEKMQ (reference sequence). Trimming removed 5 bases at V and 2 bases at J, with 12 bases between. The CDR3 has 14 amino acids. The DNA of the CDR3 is TGTGCCAGCAGCCTGAGGACAGCCAACTATGGCTACACCTTC. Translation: CASSLRTANYGYTF.

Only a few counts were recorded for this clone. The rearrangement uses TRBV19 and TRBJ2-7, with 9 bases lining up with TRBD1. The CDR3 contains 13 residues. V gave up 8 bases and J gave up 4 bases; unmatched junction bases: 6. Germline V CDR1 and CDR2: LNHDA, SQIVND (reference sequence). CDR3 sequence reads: CASSGTGRYEQYF. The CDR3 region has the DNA TGTGCCAGTTCCGGGACAGGGCGGTACGAGCAGTACTTC.

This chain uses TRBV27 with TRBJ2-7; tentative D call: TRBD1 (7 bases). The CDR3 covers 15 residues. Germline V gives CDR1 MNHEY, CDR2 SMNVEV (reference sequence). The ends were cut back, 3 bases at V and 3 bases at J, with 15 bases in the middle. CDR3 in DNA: TGTGCCAGCAGTTTTAGGACAGGCGGGAACTACGAGCAGTACTTC. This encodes CASSFRTGGNYEQYF.

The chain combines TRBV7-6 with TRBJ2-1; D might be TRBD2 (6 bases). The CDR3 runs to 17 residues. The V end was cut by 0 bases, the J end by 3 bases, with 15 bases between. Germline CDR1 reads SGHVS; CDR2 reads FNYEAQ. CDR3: CASSLASGGNRYNEQFF. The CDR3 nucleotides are TGTGCCAGCAGCTTAGCGAGTGGAGGGAACCGCTACAATGAGCAGTTCTTC.

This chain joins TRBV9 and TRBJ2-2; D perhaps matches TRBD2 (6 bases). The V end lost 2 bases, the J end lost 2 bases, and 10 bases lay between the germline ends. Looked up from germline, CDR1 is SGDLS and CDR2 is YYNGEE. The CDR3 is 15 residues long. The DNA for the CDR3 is TGTGCCAGCAGCGTCGCCGGGACTAACACCGGGGAGCTGTTTTTT. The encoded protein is CASSVAGTNTGELFF.